Shown below are 4 T cell receptor beta chains from a single sample sequenced in a study of early T cells in non-severe SARS-CoV-2 infection. One entry per CDR3 protein results from TCRdb running MiXCR on the 5' RACE reads. The sample consists of fewer than 80,000 distinct CDR3 sequences, over 9% of them appearing once. This material consisted of whole blood, taken at baseline. These receptors were taken from an adult who was a healthcare worker with PCR-confirmed SARS-CoV-2 infection or an uninfected control (not recorded which).

This clonotype was recorded once. The chain recombines TRBV7-6 with TRBJ2-1; TRBD1 is a possible D gene (5 bases). The CDR3 loop spans 15 amino acids. Trimming took 1 base from V and 4 from J, leaving 11 bases between them. Germline V CDR1 and CDR2: SGHVS, FNYEAQ. DNA of the CDR3: TGTGCCAGCAGCTTAGAGGCCCAGGGATACAATGAGCAGTTCTTC. It translates to CASSLEAQGYNEQFF.

The chain uses TRBV20-1 and TRBJ1-1; the match to TRBD1 covers 7 bases. J was trimmed by 2 bases and V by 3 bases; bases with no gene match: 6. The germline gives CDR1 DFQATT, CDR2 SNEGSKA (reference sequence). The CDR3 sequence is 14 residues long. DNA of the CDR3: TGCAGTGCTAGGACGGGACAGATAAACACTGAAGCTTTCTTT. It specifies CSARTGQINTEAFF.

The CDR3 loop is CAQIGGNRTLNTEAFF. The CDR3 region has the DNA TGTGCCCAAATAGGGGGGAACAGGACCCTGAACACTGAAGCTTTCTTT. The chain recombines TRBV7-9 with TRBJ1-1; maybe TRBD1 (6 bases). V was clipped by 11 bases and J by 0 bases, with 22 bases between them. Germline CDR1 and CDR2: SEHNR and FQNEAQ (reference sequence). This CDR3 spans 16 amino acids.

This clonotype was seen repeatedly, ten times or more. The chain uses TRBV9 and TRBJ2-7; perhaps TRBD2 as D (5 bases). The CDR3 extends over 15 amino acids. Looked up from germline, CDR1 is SGDLS and CDR2 is YYNGEE. Trimming removed 5 bases at V and 2 bases at J, with 17 bases between. The CDR3 protein is CASSLGGEGAYEQYF. In DNA, the CDR3 is TGTGCCAGCAGTCTAGGTGGAGAGGGAGCCTACGAGCAGTACTTC.